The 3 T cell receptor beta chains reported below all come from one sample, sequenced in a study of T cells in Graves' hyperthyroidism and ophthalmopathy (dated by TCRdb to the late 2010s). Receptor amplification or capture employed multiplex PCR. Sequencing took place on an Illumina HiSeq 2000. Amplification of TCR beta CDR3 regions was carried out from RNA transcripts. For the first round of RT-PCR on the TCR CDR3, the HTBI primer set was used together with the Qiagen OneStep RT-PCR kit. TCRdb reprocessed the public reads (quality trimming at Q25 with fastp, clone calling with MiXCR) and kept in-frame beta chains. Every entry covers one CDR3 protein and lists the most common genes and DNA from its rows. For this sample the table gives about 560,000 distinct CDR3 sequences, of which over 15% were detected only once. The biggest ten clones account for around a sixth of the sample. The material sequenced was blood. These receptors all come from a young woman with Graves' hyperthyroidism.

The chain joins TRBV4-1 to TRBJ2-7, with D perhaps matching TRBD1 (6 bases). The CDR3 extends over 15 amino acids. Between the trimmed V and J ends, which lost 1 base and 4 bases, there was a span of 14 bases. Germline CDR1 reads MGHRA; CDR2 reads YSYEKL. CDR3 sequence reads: CASSQGFGGRYEQYF. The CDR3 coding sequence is TGCGCCAGCAGCCAAGGTTTTGGGGGCAGGTACGAGCAGTACTTC.

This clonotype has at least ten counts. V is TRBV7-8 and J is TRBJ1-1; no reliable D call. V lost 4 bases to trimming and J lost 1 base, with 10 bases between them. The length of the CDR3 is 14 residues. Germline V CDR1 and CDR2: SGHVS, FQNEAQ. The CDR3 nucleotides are TGTGCCAGCAGCTCTCGGTCGGAGAACACTGAAGCTTTCTTT. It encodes CASSSRSENTEAFF.

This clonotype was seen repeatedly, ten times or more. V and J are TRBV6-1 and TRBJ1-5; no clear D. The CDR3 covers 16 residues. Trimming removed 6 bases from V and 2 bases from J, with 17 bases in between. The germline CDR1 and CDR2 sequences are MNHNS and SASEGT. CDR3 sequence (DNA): TGTGCCAGCAGAACTAGCAAGGGTCTGGGCAATCAGCCCCAGCATTTT. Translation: CASRTSKGLGNQPQHF.